This T cell receptor (beta chain) was obtained from a study of molecular identifiers for immune sequencing clone quantification. TCRdb reprocessed the PCR reads with MiXCR, giving one entry per CDR3 protein. Of 100,000 or so distinct CDR3 sequences in the sample, under 40% were seen once. V lost 6 bases, J lost 1 base, and 13 bases lay in between. This CDR3 is 14 amino acids long. Sequencing was done on a sample of naive CD8+ T cells from blood, with Jurkat cell RNA spiked in. Subset described: FACS-sorted CD8+CD4-CCR7+CD45RA+ naive T cells. This chain connects TRBV12-3 or TRBV12-4 to TRBJ2-7, with a tentative D call TRBD2 (7 bases). This clonotype was sampled from a human donor in good health. Some libraries in this study had Jurkat cell RNA spiked in. CDR3 sequence (DNA): TGTGCCAGCAGCTCGGGGGGCCTTTCCTACGAGCAGTACTTC. The encoded protein is CASSSGGLSYEQYF.